The next 20 T cell receptor beta chains were all read from a single sample in a study of response to subunit inactivated influenza vaccine. MiXCR was run by TCRdb on the RT-PCR reads, yielding one entry per CDR3 protein. This table holds approximately 250,000 distinct CDR3 sequences, 12% found once. The starting material was non-naive T cells sorted from PBMCs, obtained 14 to 15 days before vaccination. These TCRs come from a man aged 50-60 years who received an inactivated influenza vaccine.

This clonotype was found a few times. For the CDR3, the DNA is TGTGCCAGCAGTAAGAGCGGGGCCTACGAGCAGTACTTC. It is translated as CASSKSGAYEQYF. This chain connects TRBV6-6 to TRBJ2-7; 7 positions match TRBD2. Germline V lookup: CDR1 MNHNY, CDR2 SVGAGI (reference sequence). The CDR3 has 13 amino acids. The V segment lost 5 bases and the J segment 2 bases; nucleotides outside the gene matches: 3.

This clonotype was recorded many times. The chain uses TRBV5-1 and TRBJ2-1; 12 bases are shared with TRBD2. CDR1 and CDR2 from the germline V gene are SGHRS and YFSETQ. Trimming removed 1 base from V and 6 bases from J; junction bases left unmatched: 5. This CDR3 has 16 residues. As DNA, the CDR3 is TGCGCCAGCAGCTTGAGTGTGACTAGCGGGAGCAATGAGCAGTTCTTC. Translating it yields CASSLSVTSGSNEQFF.

This clonotype was seen only a few times. The CDR3 reads CASSLGQNINSPLHF. The CDR3, as DNA: TGTGCCAGCAGCTTAGGCCAGAACATTAATTCACCCCTCCACTTT. The V call is TRBV7-2, the J call TRBJ1-6; D gene unclear. Germline CDR1 and CDR2: SGHTA and FQGNSA. V lost 1 base and J lost 6, with 10 bases in between. The CDR3 sequence is 15 residues long.

The chain has TRBV7-2 and TRBJ1-5, with TRBD1 as a possible D gene (6 bases). The CDR3 runs 15 residues. Germline lookup yields CDR1 SGHTA and CDR2 FQGNSA. The V end was cut by 0 bases, the J end by 6 bases, with 12 bases between. CDR3 coding DNA: TGTGCCAGCAGCTTAGCGTGGGGGGCAGGTCAGCCCCAGCATTTT. Translation gives CASSLAWGAGQPQHF.

This clonotype was picked up a small number of times. This chain links TRBV6-2 or TRBV6-3 with TRBJ2-5; possibly TRBD1 or TRBD2 for D (5 bases each). Trimming cost V 8 bases and J 1 base, with 14 bases left between them. CDR1 and CDR2 (germline): MNHEY, SVGEGT. This CDR3 comprises 14 residues. CDR3 DNA sequence: TGTGCCAGCGCATACGGGGCAGGCCAAGAGACCCAGTACTTC. Translating gives CASAYGAGQETQYF.

This clonotype was seen repeatedly, ten times or more. Here the CDR3 DNA reads TGCAGTGCCGAGGGGCGGGGATCCTACGAGCAGTACTTC. It is translated as CSAEGRGSYEQYF. The chain carries TRBV20-1 and TRBJ2-7, with D maybe TRBD2 (6 bases). The CDR3 is 13 residues long. Between the trimmed V and J ends, which lost 6 bases and 1 base, there was a span of 13 bases. The germline gives CDR1 DFQATT, CDR2 SNEGSKA (reference sequence).

This chain uses TRBV5-6 with TRBJ2-5; either TRBD1 or TRBD2 may supply D (5 bases each). Trimming cost V 4 bases and J 2 bases, with 15 bases left between them. The CDR3 has 15 residues. Per the germline V gene, CDR1 is SGHDT and CDR2 is YYEEEE. The CDR3 reads CASSPAGTGQETQYF. The CDR3 DNA reads TGTGCCAGCAGCCCAGCCGGGACGGGACAAGAGACCCAGTACTTC.

This clonotype was found a few times. This chain joins TRBV20-1 and TRBJ2-7; the D gene is possibly TRBD1 (5 bases). There are 14 residues in the CDR3. V was cut by 0 bases and J by 5 bases, with 14 bases left in between. CDR1 DFQATT and CDR2 SNEGSKA come from the germline V gene (reference sequence). CDR3 protein: CSARDLGAPNEQYF. CDR3 sequence (DNA): TGCAGTGCTAGAGATCTTGGGGCCCCCAACGAGCAGTACTTC.

CDR3 nucleotide sequence: TGTGCCAGCAGCCAAGATCACGCGGGAGTTCTCTCTGGGGCCAACGTCCTGACTTTC. It translates to CASSQDHAGVLSGANVLTF. This chain links TRBV4-2 with TRBJ2-6; 7 nucleotides align to TRBD2. The V and J ends lost 0 bases and 0 bases, in that order; junction bases with no gene match: 8. CDR3 length equals 19 residues. Germline CDR1 LGHNA, CDR2 YNFKEQ.

The sample holds many counts of this clonotype. The CDR3 loop is CASSPRTGGLYEQYF. The CDR3 DNA follows: TGTGCCAGCAGTCCCCGGACAGGGGGTCTATACGAGCAGTACTTC. The chain carries TRBV25-1 and TRBJ2-7; 10 bases fit TRBD1. The CDR3 runs 15 residues. Germline V gene data show CDR1 as MGHDK and CDR2 as SYGVNS. Trimming at V came to 5 bases and at J to 4 bases, leaving 8 bases not matched to a gene.

V and J are TRBV10-1 and TRBJ2-1; maybe TRBD1 (5 bases). Trimming shortened V by 6 bases and J by 7 bases, and 19 bases separated the two germline ends. The CDR3 is 15 amino acids. Germline V gene sequence: CDR1 WNHNN, CDR2 SYGVQD (reference sequence). The CDR3, as DNA: TGCGCCAGCAGCACTTCGACAGCCGCATGGAATGAGCAGTTCTTC. Translation: CASSTSTAAWNEQFF.

This clonotype was detected ten times or more. The chain combines TRBV6-1 with TRBJ2-4, with D perhaps matching TRBD1 (6 bases). V was trimmed by 5 bases and J by 9 bases, leaving 14 bases between them. The CDR3 runs 13 residues. Germline values: CDR1 MNHNS, CDR2 SASEGT. CDR3 residues: CASSQTGSGIQYF. The DNA for the CDR3 is TGTGCCAGCAGTCAAACAGGGTCCGGCATTCAGTACTTC.

This clonotype was counted a few times. This CDR3 reads CASSESSGWSYNEQFF. The DNA for the CDR3 is TGTGCCAGCAGTGAGTCTAGCGGGTGGTCCTACAATGAGCAGTTCTTC. This chain connects TRBV25-1 to TRBJ2-1; 8 positions agree with TRBD2. Trimming took 3 bases from V and 1 from J; bases not matched to a gene: 5. CDR1 and CDR2 from the germline V gene are MGHDK and SYGVNS. CDR3 length equals 16 residues.

V gene TRBV20-1 combines with J gene TRBJ2-1, with 8 bases aligning to TRBD2. V shed 3 bases and J 4 bases; nucleotides not matched to a gene: 5. CDR1 DFQATT and CDR2 SNEGSKA come from the germline V gene (reference sequence). CDR3 length: 14 residues. The CDR3 loop is CSARRSGSYNEQFF. Here the CDR3 DNA reads TGCAGTGCTAGGAGAAGCGGGAGTTACAATGAGCAGTTCTTC.

This clonotype was observed at least ten times. The chain is built from TRBV12-3 or TRBV12-4 and TRBJ2-7; 11 bases align to TRBD1. Trimming removed 5 bases from V and 6 bases from J; junction bases left unmatched: 9. The CDR3 length is 15 residues. The CDR3 nucleotides read TGTGCCAGCAGTACCGGGGACAGGGGGATAGGCGAGCAGTACTTC. Residues: CASSTGDRGIGEQYF.

The V and J genes are TRBV2 and TRBJ1-5; a possible D gene is TRBD1 (5 bases). This CDR3 spans 15 amino acids. The germline CDR1 and CDR2 sequences are SNHLY and FYNNEI. Trimming shortened V by 1 base and J by 6 bases, and 13 bases separated the two germline ends. The CDR3, as DNA: TGTGCCAGCAGTGAAGGTCGACAGCCTAGTCAGCCCCAGCATTTT. Amino acids: CASSEGRQPSQPQHF.

The count of this clonotype is one. V gene TRBV27 combines with J gene TRBJ2-7, with 13 bases that match TRBD2. Germline values: CDR1 MNHEY, CDR2 SMNVEV (reference sequence). Trimming cost V 4 bases and J 12 bases; bases outside gene matches: 9. The CDR3 spans 14 residues. DNA of the CDR3: TGTGCCAGCAGTTGGGAGGGACTAGCGGGGCGATGGTACTTC. This codes for CASSWEGLAGRWYF.

This clonotype was detected only a few times. This chain connects TRBV24-1 to TRBJ2-2, with D perhaps matching TRBD2 (5 bases). Trimming removed 1 base at V and 4 bases at J, with 6 bases between. The CDR3 contains 14 residues. Germline loops: CDR1 KGHDR, CDR2 SFDVKD. In DNA form, the CDR3 reads TGTGCCACCAGTGATTTTGGGAGCACCGGGGAGCTGTTTTTT. Amino acid sequence: CATSDFGSTGELFF.

This sequence joins TRBV20-1 and TRBJ2-5, with TRBD2 matching 7 bases. CDR3 length: 16 residues. CDR1 is DFQATT and CDR2 is SNEGSKA in the germline V gene (reference sequence). Losses at the gene ends were 0 bases for V and 3 bases for J; bases not matched to a gene: 10. This chain's CDR3 is CSARDVGRAAEETQYF. The CDR3 coding sequence is TGCAGTGCTAGAGATGTGGGGAGGGCGGCGGAAGAGACCCAGTACTTC.

This clonotype appeared a few times. The V gene is TRBV3-1, the J gene TRBJ2-7; D remains unclear. With 1 base removed from V and 0 bases from J, the gap between germline ends came to 7 bases. The CDR3 has 14 residues. The germline CDR1 and CDR2 sequences are LGHDT and YNNKEL (reference sequence). CDR3 sequence (DNA): TGTGCCAGCAGCCAAGGCCCCCGCTCCTACGAGCAGTACTTC. Encoded protein: CASSQGPRSYEQYF.